A single sample gave rise to the 12 T cell receptor beta chains below, sequenced in a study of cytomegalovirus exposure and HLA in healthy donors. A multiplex PCR was run with 60 Vbeta primers and 13 Jbeta primers. Some clones are missing from TCRdb's copy, which holds only in-frame ones; the method was immunoSEQ multiplex PCR. The table records around 140,000 clones, 76% of them present only once. Sequencing used PBMCs. These receptors were taken from a female donor in good health and CMV-seropositive.

The CDR3 DNA sequence: TGCGCCAGCAGCTTGGGGACAAAAAATGGCTACACCTTC. This codes for CASSLGTKNGYTF. The chain is built from TRBV5-1 and TRBJ1-2; D is perhaps TRBD1 (5 bases). CDR1 is SGHRS and CDR2 is YFSETQ in the germline V gene. This CDR3 has 13 residues. V lost 0 bases and J lost 6, with 9 bases in between.

The rearrangement joins TRBV9 to TRBJ2-3, with TRBD1 matching over 7 bases. The germline V gene encodes CDR1 SGDLS and CDR2 YYNGEE. V lost 0 bases, J lost 0 bases, and 4 bases stayed unmatched. The CDR3 length is 16 residues. DNA of the CDR3: TGTGCCAGCAGCGTAGGTGGGACAGCTAGCACAGATACGCAGTATTTT. Translating it yields CASSVGGTASTDTQYF.

To note about this clone: Additional DNA sequences in this sample encode the identical CDR3. The V call is TRBV27, the J call TRBJ1-2, with D possibly TRBD1 on 5 matching bases. Trimming pared 3 bases from V and 4 bases from J, leaving 9 bases between. This CDR3 contains 13 residues. Germline lookup yields CDR1 MNHEY and CDR2 SMNVEV (reference sequence). The CDR3 loop reads CASSFRGGYGYTF. The CDR3 DNA reads as TGTGCCAGCAGTTTTAGGGGCGGCTATGGCTACACCTTC.

The rearrangement links TRBV5-6 to TRBJ2-7, with D possibly being TRBD2 (5 bases). CDR1 is SGHDT and CDR2 is YYEEEE in the germline V gene. Between the trimmed V and J ends, which lost 2 bases and 6 bases, there was a span of 9 bases. The CDR3 consists of 12 residues. The CDR3 reads CASSFTAVEQYF. The CDR3 nucleotides are TGTGCCAGCAGCTTTACAGCGGTCGAGCAGTACTTC.

The gene calls are TRBV9 and TRBJ2-1, with a possible D match to TRBD2 (6 bases). V was trimmed by 0 bases and J by 1 base, leaving 11 bases between them. The germline V gene encodes CDR1 SGDLS and CDR2 YYNGEE. CDR3 length: 16 residues. The DNA of the CDR3 is TGTGCCAGCAGCGTAGCCGGGCGGGATTCCTACAATGAGCAGTTCTTC. As protein: CASSVAGRDSYNEQFF.

The genes are TRBV10-3 and TRBJ2-7; TRBD2 aligns across 11 bases. V was pared by 4 bases and J by 4 bases, with 6 bases of the junction left unmatched. Germline CDR1 ENHRY, CDR2 SYGVKD. This CDR3 is 15 amino acids long. CDR3 bases: TGTGCCATCAGTGTTGGTAGCGGGGGGGCTTACGAGCAGTACTTC. Translating gives CAISVGSGGAYEQYF.

V is TRBV19 and J is TRBJ1-6; 9 bases line up with TRBD1. CDR3 length: 15 amino acids. The germline V gene encodes CDR1 LNHDA and CDR2 SQIVND (reference sequence). V trimming: 5 bases; J trimming: 7 bases; junction bases outside the gene matches: 6. CDR3 in amino acids: CASSVTGGANSPLHF. CDR3 in DNA: TGTGCCAGTAGTGTTACAGGGGGCGCAAATTCACCCCTCCACTTT.

The rearrangement joins TRBV15 to TRBJ2-7; TRBD1 aligns across 7 bases. CDR1 is LNHNV, CDR2 YYDKDF, per germline (reference sequence). Germline trimming cut 2 bases from V and 6 bases from J; bases unmatched to any gene: 7. This CDR3 is 14 amino acids long. The CDR3, as DNA: TGTGCCACCAGCAGACCTCGACAGGGCGCCGAGCAGTACTTC. It translates to CATSRPRQGAEQYF.

The chain uses TRBV10-3 and TRBJ2-5, with 8 bases fitting TRBD1. This CDR3 is built from 14 residues. Germline assignment: CDR1 ENHRY and CDR2 SYGVKD. The V segment lost 7 bases and the J segment 1 base; nucleotides outside the gene matches: 5. As DNA, the CDR3 is TGTGCCATCACTCAAGGACAGGGCCAAGAGACCCAGTACTTC. It yields the protein CAITQGQGQETQYF.

The V call is TRBV13, the J call TRBJ2-1; 10 positions agree with TRBD2. Germline CDR1 and CDR2: PRHDT and FYEKMQ (reference sequence). Trimming removed 2 bases from V and 10 bases from J; junction bases left unmatched: 5. The CDR3 covers 14 residues. Here the CDR3 reads CASSLSGGAFEQFF. The CDR3 DNA is TGTGCCAGCAGCTTAAGCGGGGGGGCCTTCGAGCAGTTCTTC.

V and J are TRBV19 and TRBJ1-2, with 7 bases matching TRBD1. The junction had 6 bases not matched to a gene; V was cut back by 5 bases and J by 6 bases. The CDR3 covers 13 residues. CDR1 LNHDA and CDR2 SQIVND come from the germline V gene (reference sequence). The CDR3 DNA follows: TGTGCCAGTAGTGACAGGGTAATTGATGGCTACACCTTC. This translates into CASSDRVIDGYTF.

CDR3 DNA sequence: TGTGCCAGCAGAACACAGGGGGAGATTTCACCCCTCCACTTT. It yields the protein CASRTQGEISPLHF. V is TRBV2 and J is TRBJ1-6, with TRBD1 matching 8 bases. Trimming removed 6 bases from V and 9 bases from J; junction bases left unmatched: 7. This CDR3 comprises 14 residues. Germline V CDR1 and CDR2: SNHLY, FYNNEI.